This TCR beta chain was sequenced in a study of cytomegalovirus exposure and HLA in healthy donors. Use of 60 Vbeta and 13 Jbeta primers characterized the PCR. Data came from immunoSEQ multiplex PCR; TCRdb stores just in-frame clones and leaves some out. The sample gives 80,000 or so clones, over 60% of which show up once; around 4.5% is in the top ten. Germline CDR1 reads SEHNR; CDR2 reads FQNEAQ (reference sequence). This CDR3 contains 19 residues. Germline trimming cut 4 bases from V and 2 bases from J; bases unmatched to any gene: 9. The sequencing input was PBMCs. The sequence was obtained from a man in his forties in good health and CMV-seronegative. The V and J genes are TRBV7-9 and TRBJ2-2, with 14 bases identical to TRBD2. The CDR3: CASSSPGLAGVRNTGELFF. The CDR3 nucleotides are TGTGCCAGCAGCTCACCGGGACTAGCGGGAGTGAGAAACACCGGGGAGCTGTTTTTT.